This T cell receptor (beta chain) is from a study of vaccination and CD4 T cells after COVID-19. Overall study: Each control culture was treated with a CEFX pool, an HIV-1 Nef pool, or no peptide. Study observations and caveats: Convalescent patients were relatively few, and early post-infection timepoints were missing.

The length of the CDR3 is 14 residues. V shed 4 bases and J shed 0 bases, with 10 bases lying between them. Germline V lookup: CDR1 ENHRY, CDR2 SYGVKD. As for treatment: approximately 9-day PBMC culture with coronavirus spike peptide pools or control peptides (ViraFEST assay). During the years 2011-2018, before the COVID-19 pandemic, the unexposed donor's CD4+ T cells were collected. ViraFEST used peptide pools to expand antigen-specific T cells before TCR sequencing. Four cold-coronavirus spikes and SARS-CoV-2 S/N served to probe CD4+ T cells taken from unexposed donors, cells permitting. This clonotype was recorded a few times. No antigen is known for it. Sequencing of cultured CD4+ T cell DNA used the Oncomine TCR Beta short-read assay. Investigators obtained genomic DNA by extraction from cultured CD4+ T cells. TCRdb reprocessed the PCR reads with MiXCR, giving one entry per CDR3 protein. There are thousands of distinct CDR3 sequences in the sample; approximately 41% occur only once, and 35% lies in the top ten.

V and J are TRBV10-3 and TRBJ2-7; D gene unclear. This TCR was sampled from a human donor in good health. What was sequenced was CD4+ T cells from blood, cultured in vitro. The CDR3 DNA sequence: TGTGCCATCAGTGGCGGACGGAGCTCCTACGAGCAGTACTTC. This translates into CAISGGRSSYEQYF.